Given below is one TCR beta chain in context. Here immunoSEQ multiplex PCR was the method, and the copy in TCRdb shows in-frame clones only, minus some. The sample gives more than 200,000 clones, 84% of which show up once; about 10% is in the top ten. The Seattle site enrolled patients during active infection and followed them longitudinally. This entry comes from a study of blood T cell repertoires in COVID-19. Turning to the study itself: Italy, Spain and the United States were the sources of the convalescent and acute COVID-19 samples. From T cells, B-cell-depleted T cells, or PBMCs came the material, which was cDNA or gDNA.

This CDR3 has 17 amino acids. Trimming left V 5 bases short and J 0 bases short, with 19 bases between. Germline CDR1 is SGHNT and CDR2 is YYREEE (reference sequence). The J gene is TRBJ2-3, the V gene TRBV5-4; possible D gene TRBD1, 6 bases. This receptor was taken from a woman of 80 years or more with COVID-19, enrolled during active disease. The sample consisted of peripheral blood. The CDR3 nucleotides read TGTGCCAGCAGTCTGAGGGGGTTATTGACTAGCACAGATACGCAGTATTTT. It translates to CASSLRGLLTSTDTQYF.